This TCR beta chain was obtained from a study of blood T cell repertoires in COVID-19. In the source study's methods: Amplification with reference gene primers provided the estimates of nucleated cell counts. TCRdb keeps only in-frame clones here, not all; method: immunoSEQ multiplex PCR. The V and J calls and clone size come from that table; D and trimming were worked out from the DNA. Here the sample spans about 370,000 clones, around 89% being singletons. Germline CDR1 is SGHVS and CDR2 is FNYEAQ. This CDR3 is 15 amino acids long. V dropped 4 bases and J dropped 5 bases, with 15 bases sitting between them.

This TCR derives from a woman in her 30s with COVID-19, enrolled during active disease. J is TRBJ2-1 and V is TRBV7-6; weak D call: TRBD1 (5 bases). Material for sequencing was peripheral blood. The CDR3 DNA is TGTGCCAGCAGCTCCCTCACGCAGGGTAACAATGAGCAGTTCTTC. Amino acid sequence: CASSSLTQGNNEQFF.